The clone carrying this T cell receptor beta chain has a handful of counts. Its specificity is unknown. The data belong to a study of response to subunit inactivated influenza vaccine. The germline gives CDR1 DFQATT, CDR2 SNEGSKA (reference sequence). CDR3 length: 14 residues. The ends lost 3 bases at V and 5 bases at J; junction bases unmatched: 7. General study findings and limits: Authors suggested few new T cells are recruited by each seasonal influenza vaccination.

In TCRdb, the RT-PCR reads were re-called with MiXCR into one record per CDR3 protein. The sample lists about 780,000 distinct CDR3 sequences; roughly 20% were seen once. The starting material was PBMCs from blood, obtained around 5 days after vaccination. V is TRBV20-1 and J is TRBJ2-7, with 10 bases identical to TRBD2. This sequence was found in a man over 45 who received an inactivated influenza vaccine. In nucleotides, the CDR3 is TGCAGTGCTAGTGAGGCTAGCGGGAGTCACGAGCAGTACTTC. Translation: CSASEASGSHEQYF.